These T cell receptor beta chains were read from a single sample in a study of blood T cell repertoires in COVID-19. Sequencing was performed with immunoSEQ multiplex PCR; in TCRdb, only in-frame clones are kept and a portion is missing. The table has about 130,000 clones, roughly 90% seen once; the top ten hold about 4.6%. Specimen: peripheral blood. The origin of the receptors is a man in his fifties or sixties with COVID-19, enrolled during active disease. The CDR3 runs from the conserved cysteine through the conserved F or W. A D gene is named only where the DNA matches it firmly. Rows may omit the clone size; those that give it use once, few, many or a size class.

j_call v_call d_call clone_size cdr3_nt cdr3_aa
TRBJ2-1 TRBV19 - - TGTGCCAGTAGCACCGGTTTTAACAATGAGCAGTTCTTC CASSTGFNNEQFF
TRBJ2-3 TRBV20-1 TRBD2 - TGCAGTGCTAGTCGGGCTAGCGGTGGGACAGATACGCAGTATTTT CSASRASGGTDTQYF
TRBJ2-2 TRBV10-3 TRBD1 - TGTGCCGTCGGACAGGGGAACACCGGGGAGCTGTTTTTT CAVGQGNTGELFF
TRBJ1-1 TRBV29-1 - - TGCAGCGTGGCCCGGGATTTTGAAGCTTTCTTT CSVARDFEAFF
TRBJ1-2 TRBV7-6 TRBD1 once TGTGCCAGCAGCTTAGGACCGAGGACAGGGGGCTATGGCTACACCTTC CASSLGPRTGGYGYTF
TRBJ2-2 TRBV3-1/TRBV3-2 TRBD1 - TGTGCCAGCAGCTCCGACAGGGGGCTCGGCGGGGAGCTGTTTTTT CASSSDRGLGGELFF
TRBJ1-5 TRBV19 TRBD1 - TGTGCCAGTAGAGAGACAGGGAGCCGCCAGCCCCAGCATTTT CASRETGSRQPQHF
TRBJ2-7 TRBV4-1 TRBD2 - TGCGCCAGCAGCCCGGGACTAGCGGAATTATACGAGCAGTACTTC CASSPGLAELYEQYF
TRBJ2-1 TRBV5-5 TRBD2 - TGTGCCAGCAGCCGAGGACTAGCGGGGGTCAATGAGCAGTTCTTC CASSRGLAGVNEQFF
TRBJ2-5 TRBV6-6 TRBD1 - TGTGCCAGCAGTTACTCAGGGGACAGGGTGGAGACCCAGTACTTC CASSYSGDRVETQYF
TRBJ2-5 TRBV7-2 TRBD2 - TGTGCCAGCAGCTTAAGGACTAGCGTGTACAAACAAGAGACCCAGTACTTC CASSLRTSVYKQETQYF
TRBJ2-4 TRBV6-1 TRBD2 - TGTGCCAGCAGTTCGGGGGGTAATCAGTACTTC CASSSGGNQYF
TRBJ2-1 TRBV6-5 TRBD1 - TGTGCCAGCAGTCGGGGACAGCCCTACAATGAGCAGTTCTTC CASSRGQPYNEQFF
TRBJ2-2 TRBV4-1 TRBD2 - TGCGCCAGCAGCCAAGATTCCCCGGGACTAGCGAACACCGGGGAGCTGTTTTTT CASSQDSPGLANTGELFF
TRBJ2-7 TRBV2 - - TGTGCCAGCAGTGTTAAAGCGCCTACCTACGAGCAGTACTTC CASSVKAPTYEQYF
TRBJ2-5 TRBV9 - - TGTGCCAGCAGCGTAGGGGCAGGAGCAGGGGAGACCCAGTACTTC CASSVGAGAGETQYF
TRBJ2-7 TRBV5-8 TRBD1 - TGTGCCAGCAGCTGGGACAGGAATTACGAGCAGTACTTC CASSWDRNYEQYF
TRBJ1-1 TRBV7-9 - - TGTGCCAGCAGCTCTCAACCGGGACATAACACTGAAGCTTTCTTT CASSSQPGHNTEAFF
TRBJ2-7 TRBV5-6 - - TGTGCCAGCAGCTTGTCCCTAAACGAGCAGTACTTC CASSLSLNEQYF
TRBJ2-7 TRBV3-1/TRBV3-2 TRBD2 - TGTGCCAGCAGCCGAACTAGCGGCCACGAGCAGTACTTC CASSRTSGHEQYF
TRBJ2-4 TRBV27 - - TGTGCCAGCAGTTACACAGGCACCAAAAACATTCAGTACTTC CASSYTGTKNIQYF
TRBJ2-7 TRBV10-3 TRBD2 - TGTGCCACAGTTAGCGGGAGTCTAAACGAGCAGTACTTC CATVSGSLNEQYF
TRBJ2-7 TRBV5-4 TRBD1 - TGTGCCAGCAGCGTGCCCGGGACAGGGGTCGACGAGCAGTACTTC CASSVPGTGVDEQYF
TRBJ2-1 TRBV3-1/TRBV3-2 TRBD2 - TGTGCCAGCAGCCAAAACCCGGGACTAGGTCCGTTCTTC CASSQNPGLGPFF
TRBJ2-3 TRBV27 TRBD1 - TGTGCCAGCAGTCACCGCAGGGGGCGCACAGATACGCAGTATTTT CASSHRRGRTDTQYF
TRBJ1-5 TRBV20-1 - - TGCAGTGCTAGTGACCGTAGGGGGAACAATCAGCCCCAGCATTTT CSASDRRGNNQPQHF
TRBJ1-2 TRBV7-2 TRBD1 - TGTGCCAGCAGCCCCGGACAGGGGGAAGGCTACACCTTC CASSPGQGEGYTF
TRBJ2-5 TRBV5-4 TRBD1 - TGTGCCAGCAGCTCAAGACAGGGAGTTCAAGAGACCCAGTACTTC CASSSRQGVQETQYF
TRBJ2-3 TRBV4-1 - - TGCGCCAGCAGCCAAGGGGGACTTACGCAGTATTTT CASSQGGLTQYF